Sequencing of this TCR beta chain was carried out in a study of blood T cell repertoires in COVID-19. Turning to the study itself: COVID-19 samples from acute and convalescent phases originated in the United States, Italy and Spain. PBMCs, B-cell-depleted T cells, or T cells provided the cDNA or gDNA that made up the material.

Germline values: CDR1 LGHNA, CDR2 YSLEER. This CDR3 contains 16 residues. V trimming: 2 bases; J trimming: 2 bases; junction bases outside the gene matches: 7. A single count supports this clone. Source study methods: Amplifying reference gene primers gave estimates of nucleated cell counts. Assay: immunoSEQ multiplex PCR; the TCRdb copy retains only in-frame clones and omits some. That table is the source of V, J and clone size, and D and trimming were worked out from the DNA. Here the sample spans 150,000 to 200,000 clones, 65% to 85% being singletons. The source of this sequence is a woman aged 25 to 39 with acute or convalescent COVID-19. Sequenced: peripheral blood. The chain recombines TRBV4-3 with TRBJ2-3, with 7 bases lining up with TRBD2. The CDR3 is CASSQSLAEATDTQYF. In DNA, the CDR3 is TGCGCCAGCAGCCAAAGTCTAGCGGAAGCCACAGATACGCAGTATTTT.